The following is a T cell receptor (beta chain) sequence with its context. Its antigen remains undetermined. No base quality information exists; no much larger clone differs at one position. The source of the sample is a study of T cell responses to AZD1222 COVID-19 vaccine (dated by TCRdb to about 2021). Concerning the study at large: A total of just over 230 trial participants underwent TCR sequencing, of whom approximately 210 received two doses of AZD1222 and about 25 received two doses of the MenACWY control vaccine. Trial participants were enrolled into age subgroups of 18-55, 56-69 and 70-plus years, which contained approximately 150, 28 and 58 TCR-sequenced participants, respectively. General study outcomes and caveats: Most participants were white British and females outnumbered males, and the authors suggested that clonal diversity may have been underestimated. Epitopes outside the regions mutated in the B.1.351 and B.1.1.7 variants were reportedly recognized by nearly half of the unique spike-specific TCRs. Conclusions about previously exposed vaccinees are limited because only six or seven AZD1222 recipients were SARS-CoV-2 seropositive at baseline. Because no samples from the day 14 peak response were available, repertoires could be characterized only after the peak T cell response. The 56-69-year group was small, and its depth increase did not reach significance, likely because of low power. A significant rise in spike-specific TCR breadth and depth was observed after two AZD1222 doses relative to day 0 and relative to MenACWY recipients. The vaccine-associated CD4 TCRs covered the entire spike protein, and the dominant responses fell in regions 160-218 and 743-854.

The time point tag for this specimen amounts to: about 28 days (+/-7) after the second vaccine dose. AZD1222 recipients whose second dose came at about 4 weeks and those whose second dose came at about 12 weeks were combined into one group, since spike-specific TCR depth and breadth did not differ between the two schedules. Vaccinee samples were obtained from the UK trials COV001 and COV002, which included a single-blind randomized controlled phase 2/3 trial of AZD1222 (ChAdOx1 nCoV-19) in healthy adults. For TCRbeta chain sequencing, PBMC samples from trial participants were taken at day 0 and at day 28 after the second dose. Counted from cysteine to phenylalanine, this CDR3 has 14 amino acids. CDR3 DNA only is kept here, 42 bases in frame from base 1. V gives up 9 bases and J gives up 0 bases, and the segment between their germline ends measures 14 bases. For CDR1 and CDR2, the germline V gene (reference sequence) lists SGHNT and YYREEE.

The CDR3 regions of human TCRbeta chains were analyzed by immunosequencing. The paper's processing steps were these. Repertoire TCRs were checked for matches against a reference library of SARS-CoV-2-specific TCRs that had been generated using the MIRA antigen-specificity platform. Breadth was defined as the fraction of unique TCRs that were SARS-CoV-2-associated. Depth was defined as the fraction of total T cells that were SARS-CoV-2-associated. Using the MIRA data, every spike-specific TCR was mapped to the spike region that the TCR reacted to and assigned to either a CD4 or a CD8 class. Log10-transformed breadth and depth values were compared by one-way ANOVA with Sidak's multiple comparisons tests. TCRdb carries this immuneACCESS record with in-frame sequences only. Its versions omit some clonotypes, under half of them owing to an unresolved V gene in the studies checked, with the rest unexplained. D and trimming were read from the DNA, whereas the V and J calls and clone size are those reported in that table. A total of some 60,000 clones appear in this sample, 85% to 90% of them only once. The top ten clonotypes cover 5% to 6.5% of the sample.

Recombination connected TRBV5-4 to TRBJ2-3; TRBD2 is a possible D gene, resting on 6 matching bases. This clonotype was obtained from an adult who received the AZD1222 COVID-19 vaccine. The specimen comprised peripheral blood, sampled 28 days after the second AZD1222 dose. CDR3 loop: CAISEGPSTDTQYF. The bases are TGTGCCATCTCGGAGGGGCCTAGCACAGATACGCAGTATTTT.